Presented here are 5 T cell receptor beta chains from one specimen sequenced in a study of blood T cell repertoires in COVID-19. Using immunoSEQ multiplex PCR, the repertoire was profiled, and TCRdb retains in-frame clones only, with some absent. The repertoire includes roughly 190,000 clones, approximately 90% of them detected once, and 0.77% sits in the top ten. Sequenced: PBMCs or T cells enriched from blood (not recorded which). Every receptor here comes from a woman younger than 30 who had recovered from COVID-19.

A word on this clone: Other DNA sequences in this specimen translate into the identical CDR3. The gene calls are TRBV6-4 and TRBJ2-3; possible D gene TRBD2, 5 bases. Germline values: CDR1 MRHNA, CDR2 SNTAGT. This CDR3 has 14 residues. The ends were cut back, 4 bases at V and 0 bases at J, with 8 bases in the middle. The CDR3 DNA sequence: TGTGCCAGCAGTGCCAGCGGCAGCACAGATACGCAGTATTTT. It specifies CASSASGSTDTQYF.

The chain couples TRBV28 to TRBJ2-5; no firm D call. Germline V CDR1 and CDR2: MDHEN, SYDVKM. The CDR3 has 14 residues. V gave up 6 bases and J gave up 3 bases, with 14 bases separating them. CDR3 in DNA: TGTGCCAGCAGCCGTGGTGGGCCAGAAGAGACCCAGTACTTC. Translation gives CASSRGGPEETQYF.

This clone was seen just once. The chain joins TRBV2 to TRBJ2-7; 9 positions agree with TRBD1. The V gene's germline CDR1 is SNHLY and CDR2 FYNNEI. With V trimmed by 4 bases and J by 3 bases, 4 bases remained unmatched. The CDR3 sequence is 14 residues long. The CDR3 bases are TGTGCCAGCAGTGCGGAGACAGGGGGCTACGAGCAGTACTTC. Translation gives CASSAETGGYEQYF. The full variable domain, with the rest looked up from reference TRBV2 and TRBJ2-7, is EPEVTQTPSHQVTQMGQEVILRCVPISNHLYFYWYRQILGQKVEFLVSFYNNEISEKSEIFDDQFSVERPDGSNFTLKIRSTKLEDSAMYFCASSAETGGYEQYFGPGTRLTVT.

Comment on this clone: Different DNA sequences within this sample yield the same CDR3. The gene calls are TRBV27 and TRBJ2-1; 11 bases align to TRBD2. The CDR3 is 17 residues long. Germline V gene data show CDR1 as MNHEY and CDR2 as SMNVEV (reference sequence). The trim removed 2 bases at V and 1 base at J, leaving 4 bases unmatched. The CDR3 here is CASSLGTSGSSYNEQFF. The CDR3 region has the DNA TGTGCCAGCAGTTTAGGGACTAGCGGTTCTTCCTACAATGAGCAGTTCTTC.

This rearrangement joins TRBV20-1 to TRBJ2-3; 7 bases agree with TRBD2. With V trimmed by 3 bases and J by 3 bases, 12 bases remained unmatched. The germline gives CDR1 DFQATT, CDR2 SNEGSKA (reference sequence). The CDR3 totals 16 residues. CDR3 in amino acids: CSASGDPRTSTDTQYF. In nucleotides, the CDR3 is TGCAGTGCTAGTGGAGACCCGAGGACTAGTACAGATACGCAGTATTTT.